This T cell receptor beta chain derives from a study of blood T cells in healthy people across ages. Study in general: The template switching approach captured approximately one barcoded beta molecule for every two T cells. Regarding the study as a whole: Long-lived donors exceeded aged donors in naive CD4+ cells and diversity. A strong correlation was seen between TCR beta diversity and naive T cell percentage. Per million T cells, the diversity of TCR beta decreased roughly linearly as age advanced.

PCR was performed a second time for about 7 to 12 cycles using a sample-barcoded 5' primer and a J-beta primer mix. MiXCR was run by TCRdb on the 5' RACE reads, yielding one entry per CDR3 protein. Of about 690,000 distinct CDR3 sequences in the sample, around 38% were seen once. The sample holds a few counts of this clonotype. Its antigen is unknown. The CDR3 is 16 residues long. V lost 0 bases, J lost 4 bases, and 16 bases lay in between. The V gene's germline CDR1 is SGHRS and CDR2 YFSETQ. The chain uses TRBV5-1 and TRBJ1-2; a weak D match, TRBD1 (5 bases). The TCR was taken from a man at least 80 years old in good health. The sequenced sample was blood. The CDR3 DNA reads TGCGCCAGCAGCTTGGGCCAGGGTTTCGTTAGCTATGGCTACACCTTC. Protein product: CASSLGQGFVSYGYTF.